This passage covers 21 T cell receptor beta chains from one sample sequenced in a study of T cell responses to AZD1222 COVID-19 vaccine. The assay was immunoSEQ multiplex PCR, and TCRdb's table has in-frame clones only and misses some. Of under 150,000 clones in the sample, 90% were seen once. The material was peripheral blood, obtained on day 0 of AZD1222 vaccination. The receptors here all came from an adult in good health.

The chain has TRBV19 and TRBJ1-5, with D unresolved. The CDR3 has 20 residues. CDR1 LNHDA and CDR2 SQIVND come from the germline V gene (reference sequence). V was cut by 4 bases and J by 0 bases, with 25 bases left in between. The CDR3 sequence: CASSTPIAEFSTFSNQPQHF. CDR3 in DNA: TGTGCCAGTAGTACTCCGATCGCGGAATTCAGTACTTTTAGCAATCAGCCCCAGCATTTT. The whole variable domain, remainder taken from reference TRBV19 and TRBJ1-5, is DGGITQSPKYLFRKEGQNVTLSCEQNLNHDAMYWYRQDPGQGLRLIYYSQIVNDFQKGDIAEGYSVSREKKESFPLTVTSAQKNPTAFYLCASSTPIAEFSTFSNQPQHFGDGTRLSIL.

The rearrangement joins TRBV15 to TRBJ2-4; 7 bases line up with TRBD1. CDR1 is LNHNV and CDR2 is YYDKDF in the germline V gene (reference sequence). The V and J ends lost 4 bases and 4 bases, in that order; junction bases with no gene match: 4. The CDR3 length is 14 residues. The CDR3 DNA sequence: TGTGCCACCAGCACCTGGGGACAGAAAAACATTCAGTACTTC. Encoded protein: CATSTWGQKNIQYF.

The chain uses TRBV7-2 and TRBJ1-1; D ambiguous. The V gene's germline CDR1 is SGHTA and CDR2 FQGNSA. The CDR3 is made up of 14 amino acids. V lost 2 bases and J lost 0, with 7 bases in between. The CDR3 region is CASSLFGLNTEAFF. The CDR3 DNA follows: TGTGCCAGCAGCTTATTTGGATTGAACACTGAAGCTTTCTTT.

The genes are TRBV28 and TRBJ2-7; D is perhaps TRBD1 (6 bases). CDR1 MDHEN and CDR2 SYDVKM come from the germline V gene. CDR3 length: 14 residues. The V and J ends lost 5 bases and 3 bases respectively, with 14 bases between them. Here the CDR3 DNA reads TGTGCCAGCAGTCCAGGGGAGCAGGTCTACGAGCAGTACTTC. Translating it yields CASSPGEQVYEQYF.

The sample holds a few counts of this clone. CDR3 in DNA: TGCGCCAGCAGCTTGGTGGGGGATAGCAATCAGCCCCAGCATTTT. Translated, it gives CASSLVGDSNQPQHF. The V and J genes are TRBV5-1 and TRBJ1-5; weak D call: TRBD1 (5 bases). The CDR3 covers 15 residues. Germline loops: CDR1 SGHRS, CDR2 YFSETQ. V gave up 0 bases and J gave up 0 bases, with 7 bases separating them. Supplemented by reference TRBV5-1 and TRBJ1-5, the full variable domain reads KAGVTQTPRYLIKTRGQQVTLSCSPISGHRSVSWYQQTPGQGLQFLFEYFSETQRNKGNFPGRFSGRQFSNSRSEMNVSTLELGDSALYLCASSLVGDSNQPQHFGDGTRLSIL.

V usage is TRBV28 and J usage is TRBJ2-7; 7 bases are a match to TRBD1. Trimming at V came to 6 bases and at J to 1 base, leaving 6 bases not matched to a gene. CDR3 length: 14 amino acids. Per germline, CDR1 MDHEN and CDR2 SYDVKM. The CDR3 here is CASRKTGQSYEQYF. DNA of the CDR3: TGTGCCAGCAGGAAGACGGGACAGTCCTACGAGCAGTACTTC.

The chain has TRBV19 and TRBJ1-2, with TRBD1 matching 7 bases. V gave up 3 bases and J gave up 3 bases; unmatched junction bases: 1. The V gene's germline CDR1 is LNHDA and CDR2 SQIVND (reference sequence). The CDR3 length is 13 residues. CDR3 region: CASSIDRDYGYTF. Written as DNA, the CDR3 is TGTGCCAGTAGTATCGACAGGGACTATGGCTACACCTTC.

This sequence joins TRBV5-6 and TRBJ2-7, with D unresolved. This CDR3 has 13 residues. Germline V gene data show CDR1 as SGHDT and CDR2 as YYEEEE. V dropped 2 bases and J dropped 1 base, with 7 bases sitting between them. CDR3 bases: TGTGCCAGCAGCTTCGGTCGATCCTACGAGCAGTACTTC. Protein product: CASSFGRSYEQYF.

This clone came up once. CDR3 sequence: CASSLSVSGGPDTQYF. CDR3 in DNA: TGTGCCAGCAGTTTATCAGTGTCAGGGGGCCCAGATACGCAGTATTTT. The chain carries TRBV27 and TRBJ2-3; 8 bases fit TRBD1. This CDR3 region has 16 residues. Looked up from germline, CDR1 is MNHEY and CDR2 is SMNVEV (reference sequence). J was trimmed by 4 bases and V by 0 bases; bases with no gene match: 6.

The chain links TRBV2 to TRBJ1-4, with a possible D match to TRBD1 (5 bases). CDR1 SNHLY and CDR2 FYNNEI come from the germline V gene. V was cut by 6 bases and J by 6 bases, with 14 bases left in between. The CDR3 sequence is 14 residues long. The CDR3 region has the DNA TGTGCCAGCAGGCGTGGAGGGGACTATGAAAAACTGTTTTTT. Encoded protein: CASRRGGDYEKLFF.

This rearrangement joins TRBV4-1 to TRBJ2-1; D remains unclear. The ends were cut back, 0 bases at V and 11 bases at J, with 11 bases in the middle. The CDR3 has 13 residues. Germline V lookup: CDR1 MGHRA, CDR2 YSYEKL. The CDR3 loop reads CASSQDLGAQQFF. CDR3 sequence (DNA): TGCGCCAGCAGCCAAGATCTGGGCGCCCAGCAGTTCTTC.

Note on this clone: This CDR3 is also generated by other DNA sequences in the sample. The chain joins TRBV5-1 to TRBJ1-1; 7 bases agree with TRBD1. This CDR3 has 14 residues. J was trimmed by 5 bases and V by 0 bases; bases with no gene match: 4. Germline lookup yields CDR1 SGHRS and CDR2 YFSETQ. In nucleotides, the CDR3 is TGCGCCAGCAGCTTGGCAGGGGGTTATACTGAAGCTTTCTTT. This translates into CASSLAGGYTEAFF.

Only a few counts were recorded for this clone. The gene calls are TRBV6-5 and TRBJ1-5; D is uncertain. From germline, CDR1 is MNHEY and CDR2 SVGAGI. The V end lost 7 bases, the J end lost 7 bases, and 14 bases lay between the germline ends. The CDR3 runs 13 residues. The CDR3 nucleotides read TGTGCCAGCAAAGACCAGGTCCGACAGCCCCAGCATTTT. Protein: CASKDQVRQPQHF.

The count of this clone is one. The genes are TRBV24-1 and TRBJ2-6; D is ambiguous. Germline values: CDR1 KGHDR, CDR2 SFDVKD. The CDR3 contains 13 residues. The V end was cut by 4 bases, the J end by 2 bases, with 2 bases between. CDR3 coding DNA: TGTGCCACCAGTGAGACTGGGGCCAACGTCCTGACTTTC. Amino acids: CATSETGANVLTF.

The chain combines TRBV19 with TRBJ2-2; 11 positions agree with TRBD2. Germline V gives CDR1 LNHDA, CDR2 SQIVND (reference sequence). With 3 bases clipped from V and 2 bases from J, the junction kept 5 bases outside the gene matches. The CDR3 is 17 residues long. CDR3 sequence reads: CASSMIAGGVNTGELFF. The CDR3 DNA reads as TGTGCCAGTAGTATGATAGCGGGAGGGGTTAACACCGGGGAGCTGTTTTTT.

The chain combines TRBV4-1 with TRBJ1-1, with D unclear. Germline assignment: CDR1 MGHRA and CDR2 YSYEKL. The V gene lost 1 base and the J gene lost 1 base, with 13 bases spanning the gap. There are 16 residues in the CDR3. The DNA of the CDR3 is TGCGCCAGCAGCCAAGTGAGCACCGCCCCGAACACTGAAGCTTTCTTT. This translates into CASSQVSTAPNTEAFF.

This chain joins TRBV29-1 and TRBJ1-1; 7 bases agree with TRBD1. The germline V gene has CDR1 SQVTM and CDR2 ANQGSEA. The V segment lost 3 bases and the J segment 5 bases; nucleotides outside the gene matches: 12. The CDR3 is 15 amino acids. The chain's CDR3 is CSVDERDRGSTEAFF. The CDR3 bases are TGCAGCGTTGATGAAAGGGACAGAGGGAGTACTGAAGCTTTCTTT.

This clone showed up just once. This rearrangement joins TRBV19 to TRBJ1-1; TRBD1 agrees at 12 bases. The ends lost 6 bases at V and 4 bases at J; junction bases unmatched: 3. The CDR3 spans 14 residues. CDR1 LNHDA and CDR2 SQIVND come from the germline V gene (reference sequence). CDR3 residues: CASSPGQGATEAFF. The CDR3, as DNA: TGTGCCAGTAGCCCGGGACAGGGGGCCACTGAAGCTTTCTTT.

This clone has just a few counts. V is TRBV11-3 and J is TRBJ2-1; 7 nucleotides match TRBD2. The germline CDR1 and CDR2 sequences are SGHNT and YENEEA. The CDR3 covers 14 residues. V was pared by 1 base and J by 10 bases, with 7 bases of the junction left unmatched. CDR3 nucleotides: TGTGCCAGCAGCTTAGGCGGGAGAGTGAAGGAGCAGTTCTTC. The encoded protein is CASSLGGRVKEQFF. The full variable domain, in which reference TRBV11-3 and TRBJ2-1 provide the parts outside the CDR3, is EAGVVQSPRYKIIEKKQPVAFWCNPISGHNTLYWYLQNLGQGPELLIRYENEEAVDDSQLPKDRFSAERLKGVDSTLKIQPAELGDSAVYLCASSLGGRVKEQFFGPGTRLTVL.

The count of this clone is one. This chain uses TRBV7-9 with TRBJ2-7, with D possibly being TRBD2 (6 bases). V lost 5 bases and J 4 bases, leaving 15 bases between the germline ends. The CDR3 sequence is 14 residues long. Germline V gene data show CDR1 as SEHNR and CDR2 as FQNEAQ (reference sequence). CDR3 coding DNA: TGTGCCAGCAGCGGAGGGGTTTATGAATACGAGCAGTACTTC. Amino acids: CASSGGVYEYEQYF.

The CDR3 loop reads CASSLPGQGAGGYTF. The CDR3 region has the DNA TGCGCCAGCAGCTTGCCAGGACAGGGGGCAGGTGGCTACACCTTC. V and J are TRBV5-1 and TRBJ1-2; 11 bases map to TRBD1. The germline CDR1 and CDR2 sequences are SGHRS and YFSETQ. The CDR3 runs 15 residues. The V segment lost 1 base and the J segment 7 bases; nucleotides outside the gene matches: 6. Combining the CDR3 with reference TRBV5-1 and TRBJ1-2 gives the whole variable domain KAGVTQTPRYLIKTRGQQVTLSCSPISGHRSVSWYQQTPGQGLQFLFEYFSETQRNKGNFPGRFSGRQFSNSRSEMNVSTLELGDSALYLCASSLPGQGAGGYTFGSGTRLTVV.